This T cell receptor beta chain was identified in a study of CD8 T cells in Susac syndrome. It was with random hexamers that roughly 0.45 to 1 ug RNA was reverse transcribed. Coverage of TCR beta CDR3 amplification by immunoSEQ multiplex PCR extended to 54 Vbeta and 13 Jbeta. TCRdb redid the calling of the immunoSEQ multiplex PCR reads with MiXCR, one entry per CDR3 protein. This repertoire shows 80,000 to 90,000 distinct CDR3 sequences, over 80% found once; its top ten account for over 0.25%. TEMRA cells were FACS-enriched, with CD8+ and CD4+ T cells isolated negatively. Trimming left V 3 bases short and J 4 bases short, with 4 bases between. CDR1 and CDR2 (germline): LNHDA, SQIVND (reference sequence). CDR3 size: 13 residues.

The sequenced sample consisted of CD8+ T cells from PBMCs. The sequence was collected from a human donor in good health. The chain links TRBV19 to TRBJ2-6; no definite D call. CDR3 residues: CASSMGGANVLTF. Here the CDR3 DNA reads TGTGCCAGTAGTATGGGAGGGGCCAACGTCCTGACTTTC. Complete variable domain (other parts from reference TRBV19 and TRBJ2-6): DGGITQSPKYLFRKEGQNVTLSCEQNLNHDAMYWYRQDPGQGLRLIYYSQIVNDFQKGDIAEGYSVSREKKESFPLTVTSAQKNPTAFYLCASSMGGANVLTFGAGSRLTVL.